Sequencing of this TCR beta chain was carried out in a study of identical twins. This CDR3 is 17 amino acids long. V dropped 2 bases and J dropped 1; count of bases not matched to a gene: 10. Germline V gene lookup returns CDR1 SGHAT and CDR2 FQNNGV. This clonotype was observed a handful of times. One entry per CDR3 protein results from TCRdb running MiXCR on the 5' RACE reads. The sample holds hundreds of thousands of distinct CDR3 sequences; 9.4% are singletons and the top ten take 4% to 6%. The chain has TRBV11-2 and TRBJ1-1; 7 bases line up with TRBD1. This sequence originates from a young woman in good health. Material: memory (CD45RO+) T cells sorted from blood. CDR3 protein: CASSLRASQGENTEAFF. The CDR3 DNA is TGTGCCAGCAGCTTAAGGGCATCTCAGGGGGAGAACACTGAAGCTTTCTTT.